These T cell receptor beta chains were read from a single sample in a study of technical replicates of blood from a few donors. TCRdb's copy holds only in-frame clones and misses some; the assay was immunoSEQ multiplex PCR. The sample has over 50,000 clones, less than 98% seen once. The specimen sequenced was T cells isolated from PBMCs. The receptors derive from a human donor in good health. CDR3s include the opening cysteine and the closing phenylalanine or tryptophan. The D gene is left open where the match is weak.

. TRBV5-5 CASSLSGYGYTF
. TRBV10-3 CAISVAGSYEQYF
. TRBV19 CASSFRGEREQYF
. TRBV9 CASSVELTGTSYNEQFF
. TRBV4-1 CASSQGGTYEQYF
TRBD2 TRBV15 CATRKGLAGGKDTQYF
. TRBV11-3 CASRSPGSNEQFF
. TRBV6-5 CASRSGSPYEQYF
. TRBV30 CAWSVQGNEAFF
TRBD2 TRBV7-6 CASSLVGGVADTQYF
. TRBV5-4 CASSLPGVDTIYF
. TRBV5-1 CASSPMSNTEAFF
. TRBV11-2 CASSFDLPGSPNF
. TRBV11-2 CASSLTDRSYEQYF
TRBD1 TRBV27 CASSPGTGFRKTQYF
. TRBV6-5 CASSRAGEKLFF
. TRBV5-1 CASGNTGNEQYF
. TRBV6-1 CTIGQGNLGTQYF
. TRBV30 CAWSDAEYEQYF
. TRBV25-1 CASSESLSGIYEQYF
TRBD2 TRBV10-1 CASSRASGSWEGEQYF
. TRBV5-4 CASSSWANYGYTF
TRBD1 TRBV7-9 CASSSGQRTTNEKLFF
TRBD2 TRBV7-9 CASSLSGGDFTDTQYF
. TRBV29-1 CSVEEARKGTEAFF
TRBD1 TRBV5-1 CASSLGTGHTGELFF
. TRBV5-1 CASSLTVSAEAFF
. TRBV7-9 CASSQLAGYTF
. TRBV4-2 CASRDSGQPNTEAFF
. TRBV2 CASSEAHTKHEKLFF
TRBD1 TRBV7-3 CASSLDAGGFYGYTF
TRBD1 TRBV29-1 CSVEEQGAGYTF
. TRBV11-3 CASSLLGPTGEQYF
. TRBV7-2 CASRSQLRGPSYEQYF
TRBD2 TRBV30 CAFSGTSSYNEQFF
. TRBV6-5 CASSYPGEGGGYTF
. TRBV7-9 CASSHSAGSGYTF
TRBD2 TRBV6-4 CASSAREGYNEQFF
. TRBV15 CATSRDRRDNEQFF
. TRBV28 CASSPGGPKNIQYF
TRBD1 TRBV2 CASSYTGGTNEKLFF
. TRBV11-2 CASSFHPGRTPNKDNEQFF
. TRBV30 CASTGTEYGYTF
TRBD1 TRBV9 CASSGNRGSSGNTIYF
TRBD1 TRBV18 CASSQGTVLRAVNTEAFF
. TRBV5-4 CASSLQLDLEQYF
. TRBV18 CASSSSTAVYEQYF
. TRBV6-1 CASRKSGDGNTIYF
TRBD1 TRBV2 CASSEGGGQGRDTQYF
TRBD1 TRBV2 CASLEGQNYGYTF
. TRBV4-1 CASSQEPGEAGAYEQYF